This entry features one T cell receptor (beta chain) sequence. Antigen unknown. This entry is derived from a study of shared clonotypes between healthy human individuals. The study's findings and limits: Read depth was anticipated to influence clonotype sharing among donors.

Only CD45RO-negative cells positively selected for CCR7 counted as naive CD8 cells, so terminally differentiated effector memory CD45RA+ cells were excluded. Authors' processing steps: Junction-only immunoSEQ data arrived without quality scores, meaning filtering differed. Method: immunoSEQ multiplex PCR; TCRdb's copy keeps in-frame clones and lacks some. V and J calls and clone size are those listed in that table; D and trimming were worked out from the DNA. The table records roughly 2.1 million clones, approximately 94% of them present only once. Germline CDR1 SGHDN, CDR2 FVKESK. The CDR3 totals 15 residues. V lost 4 bases and J lost 6; bases outside the gene matches: 10.

V and J are TRBV14 and TRBJ1-1, with 8 bases matching TRBD1. The sequencing input was naive CD8+ T cells from PBMCs. This receptor was obtained from a man between 18 and 29 years old in good health. Some clones in this sample may be carry-over from other donors' samples. The CDR3 sequence is CASSRPQGAKPEAFF. The CDR3 DNA reads as TGTGCCAGCAGCCGACCCCAGGGGGCCAAACCTGAAGCTTTCTTT.